A selection of T cell receptor beta chains follows, all from one sample in a study of shared clonotypes between healthy human individuals. Data came from immunoSEQ multiplex PCR; TCRdb stores just in-frame clones and leaves some out. The table lists 2 million to 2.5 million clones, 80% to 95% of them singletons. Sequencing was performed on naive CD4+ T cells from PBMCs. The source of these receptors is a man younger than 35 in good health. Some clones in this sample may be carry-over from other donors' samples. The CDR3 runs from the conserved cysteine through the conserved F or W. Each record gives: J gene, D gene, clone size, V gene, CDR3 protein, CDR3 DNA. The D gene is left open where the match is weak. Not every row has a clone size; where given, it reads once, few, many or a size class.

>TRBJ2-7|NA|NA|TRBV5-1
CASSLEGTSYEQYF
TGCGCCAGCAGCTTGGAGGGCACCTCCTACGAGCAGTACTTC
>TRBJ2-7|NA|once|TRBV6-1
CASSGRQALSYEQYF
TGTGCCAGCAGTGGTCGACAGGCCCTCTCCTACGAGCAGTACTTC
>TRBJ2-3|NA|NA|TRBV9
CASSVLGRMGTDTQYF
TGTGCCAGCAGCGTTCTTGGTCGGATGGGCACAGATACGCAGTATTTT
>TRBJ2-3|NA|NA|TRBV27
CASSMQLERHKGDTQYF
TGTGCCAGCAGTATGCAACTAGAGAGGCACAAAGGAGATACGCAGTATTTT
>TRBJ2-7|TRBD1|NA|TRBV6-5
CASSSRRTGGYEQYF
TGTGCCAGCAGTTCTCGAAGGACAGGGGGCTACGAGCAGTACTTC
>TRBJ2-6|TRBD1|NA|TRBV5-4
CASSSDRVLSGANVLTF
TGTGCCAGCAGCTCGGACAGGGTTCTCTCTGGGGCCAACGTCCTGACTTTC
>TRBJ1-2|NA|NA|TRBV5-1
CASSSGFYGYTF
TGCGCCAGCAGCAGTGGATTCTATGGCTACACCTTC
>TRBJ1-3|NA|NA|TRBV5-1
CASSTEGSSGNTIYF
TGCGCCAGCAGTACAGAGGGGTCCTCTGGAAACACCATATATTTT
>TRBJ1-2|TRBD1|NA|TRBV28
CASSLDRGRGYTF
TGTGCCAGCAGTCTCGACAGGGGGCGTGGCTACACCTTC
>TRBJ2-1|NA|NA|TRBV7-3
CASSFGGVSYNEQFF
TGTGCCAGCAGCTTCGGCGGGGTCTCCTACAATGAGCAGTTCTTC
>TRBJ2-1|NA|NA|TRBV28
CASRRGGDNEQFF
TGTGCCAGCAGAAGGGGTGGAGACAATGAGCAGTTCTTC
>TRBJ2-1|TRBD1|NA|TRBV27
CASSRDRGLNEQFF
TGTGCCAGCAGCCGGGACAGGGGACTAAATGAGCAGTTCTTC
>TRBJ2-3|NA|NA|TRBV5-1
CASSLAAGETDTQYF
TGCGCCAGCAGCTTGGCGGCAGGGGAGACAGATACGCAGTATTTT
>TRBJ2-2|NA|NA|TRBV9
CASKGAINTGELFF
TGTGCCAGCAAGGGAGCGATCAACACCGGGGAGCTGTTTTTT
>TRBJ2-2|NA|NA|TRBV6-1
CASSVGLYAVRTGELFF
TGTGCCAGCAGTGTAGGTTTGTACGCAGTTCGAACCGGGGAGCTGTTTTTT
>TRBJ2-7|NA|NA|TRBV5-5
CASSLGGGGTYEQYF
TGTGCCAGCAGCTTGGGTGGCGGTGGGACCTACGAGCAGTACTTC
>TRBJ1-2|NA|NA|TRBV6-5
CASSYSKDRFYGYTF
TGTGCCAGCAGTTACTCGAAGGACAGATTCTATGGCTACACCTTC
>TRBJ2-4|NA|NA|TRBV28
CASRDPGQDIQYF
TGTGCCAGCAGGGACCCGGGACAAGACATTCAGTACTTC
>TRBJ2-2|TRBD1|NA|TRBV12-5
CASGLVLGQGVGELFF
TGTGCTAGTGGTTTGGTACTGGGACAGGGGGTCGGGGAGCTGTTTTTT
>TRBJ2-2|NA|NA|TRBV7-8
CASSTRWANTGELFF
TGTGCCAGCAGCACCCGTTGGGCAAACACCGGGGAGCTGTTTTTT
>TRBJ2-3|TRBD1|NA|TRBV6-1
CASRETGGMDTQYF
TGTGCCAGCAGGGAGACAGGGGGCATGGATACGCAGTATTTT
>TRBJ2-5|NA|NA|TRBV28
CASSFGRLTQETQYF
TGTGCCAGCAGTTTCGGCCGACTCACCCAAGAGACCCAGTACTTC
>TRBJ2-5|NA|NA|TRBV9
CASSVNTGGTFETQYF
TGTGCCAGCAGCGTCAACACCGGAGGGACATTTGAGACCCAGTACTTC
>TRBJ1-1|NA|NA|TRBV7-9
CASSSGLNTEAFF
TGTGCCAGCAGCAGTGGATTGAACACTGAAGCTTTCTTT
>TRBJ1-3|NA|NA|TRBV28
CATRRGVYGNTIYF
TGTGCCACCCGGCGGGGGGTCTATGGAAACACCATATATTTT
>TRBJ1-2|TRBD1|NA|TRBV7-2
CASSLRQGLGYTF
TGTGCCAGCAGCCTCAGACAGGGGCTCGGCTACACCTTC
>TRBJ2-1|TRBD2|NA|TRBV5-1
CASSLVLAGMSSYNEQFF
TGCGCCAGCAGCTTGGTACTAGCGGGGATGAGCTCCTACAATGAGCAGTTCTTC
>TRBJ2-7|TRBD2|NA|TRBV5-1
CASSTRTSGDEQYF
TGCGCCAGCAGCACTCGGACTAGCGGGGACGAGCAGTACTTC
>TRBJ2-2|NA|NA|TRBV9
CASSAALSHTGELFF
TGTGCCAGCAGCGCAGCTCTGTCCCACACCGGGGAGCTGTTTTTT
>TRBJ2-3|NA|NA|TRBV5-1
CASSGAAQETQYF
TGCGCCAGCAGCGGGGCAGCTCAGGAGACGCAGTATTTT
>TRBJ2-3|TRBD2|NA|TRBV5-1
CASSLGGRDPDTQYF
TGCGCCAGCAGCTTGGGCGGGAGAGACCCAGATACGCAGTATTTT
>TRBJ2-5|NA|NA|TRBV1
CTSSLSGLAGSQETQYF
TGCACCAGCAGCCTATCTGGGCTAGCGGGCTCCCAAGAGACCCAGTACTTC
>TRBJ2-7|NA|once|TRBV5-1
CASSSVSPYEQYF
TGCGCCAGCAGCTCAGTTTCCCCCTACGAGCAGTACTTC
>TRBJ2-3|NA|NA|TRBV10-2
CASSELQFTDTQYF
TGCGCCAGCAGTGAGTTGCAGTTCACAGATACGCAGTATTTT
>TRBJ2-3|NA|NA|TRBV6-5
CASSYSGTPSTDTQYF
TGTGCCAGCAGTTACTCGGGGACCCCTAGCACAGATACGCAGTATTTT
>TRBJ2-7|NA|NA|TRBV28
CASSSPSGSSYEQYF
TGTGCCAGCAGTTCCCCAAGCGGAAGCTCCTACGAGCAGTACTTC
>TRBJ2-7|TRBD2|NA|TRBV7-9
CASSYTTWASGRRDEQYF
TGTGCCAGCAGCTATACGACCTGGGCTAGCGGGAGACGGGACGAGCAGTACTTC
>TRBJ2-7|TRBD1|once|TRBV19
CASSIQGRGQGYEQYF
TGTGCCAGTAGTATCCAAGGGCGGGGACAGGGATACGAGCAGTACTTC
>TRBJ2-3|NA|NA|TRBV7-9
CASSRDRSTDTQYF
TGTGCCAGCAGCCGCGACAGAAGCACAGATACGCAGTATTTT
>TRBJ1-1|NA|NA|TRBV13
CASSFRDTEAFF
TGTGCCAGCAGCTTCAGGGACACTGAAGCTTTCTTT
>TRBJ2-1|TRBD2|NA|TRBV7-3
CASSLLAGVGTNEQFF
TGTGCCAGCAGCCTATTAGCGGGAGTGGGAACCAATGAGCAGTTCTTC
>TRBJ2-7|NA|NA|TRBV7-9
CASSSRTESSYEQYF
TGTGCCAGCAGCTCTCGGACAGAGAGCTCCTACGAGCAGTACTTC
>TRBJ2-3|NA|NA|TRBV30
CAWSPKTDTQYF
TGTGCCTGGAGTCCGAAGACAGATACGCAGTATTTT
>TRBJ1-2|TRBD1|few|TRBV29-1
CSVALGQGTNYGYTF
TGCAGCGTTGCTCTGGGACAGGGGACTAACTATGGCTACACCTTC
>TRBJ2-1|NA|NA|TRBV5-4
CASSLRYDEQFF
TGTGCCAGCAGCTTGAGGTACGATGAGCAGTTCTTC
>TRBJ2-1|NA|NA|TRBV11-2
CASSPAGNWFLNNEQFF
TGTGCCAGCAGCCCGGCAGGGAATTGGTTTTTAAACAATGAGCAGTTCTTC
>TRBJ2-3|NA|NA|TRBV5-1
CASSLQGNGADTQYF
TGCGCCAGCAGCTTGCAGGGAAATGGGGCAGATACGCAGTATTTT
>TRBJ2-3|TRBD2|NA|TRBV11-2
CASSLRTSGRVTDTQYF
TGTGCCAGCAGCCTCCGGACTAGCGGGAGAGTCACAGATACGCAGTATTTT
>TRBJ2-2|NA|NA|TRBV19
CASSMGLRTGELFF
TGTGCCAGTAGTATGGGCCTCAGAACCGGGGAGCTGTTTTTT
>TRBJ1-4|TRBD1|NA|TRBV5-1
CASSLTGTENEKLFF
TGCGCCAGCAGCCTGACCGGGACAGAGAATGAAAAACTGTTTTTT
>TRBJ1-2|NA|NA|TRBV28
CASSLLGLGYTF
TGTGCCAGCAGTTTACTGGGGTTGGGCTACACCTTC
>TRBJ2-7|TRBD1|NA|TRBV27
CASSYDRGRSVEQYF
TGTGCCAGCAGTTACGACAGGGGCCGGTCGGTCGAGCAGTACTTC
>TRBJ1-1|TRBD1|few|TRBV5-1
CASSLDSGGGTEAFF
TGCGCCAGCAGCTTGGATTCAGGGGGTGGCACTGAAGCTTTCTTT
>TRBJ2-7|NA|NA|TRBV10-3
CAISGAESSYEQYF
TGTGCCATCAGTGGGGCAGAGAGCTCCTACGAGCAGTACTTC
>TRBJ1-1|NA|few|TRBV18
CASSPLGKDTEAFF
TGTGCCAGCTCACCACTAGGGAAGGACACTGAAGCTTTCTTT
>TRBJ2-5|TRBD2|NA|TRBV7-9
CASSSIVRESLEETQYF
TGTGCCAGCAGCTCAATTGTGCGGGAGTCATTGGAGGAGACCCAGTACTTC
>TRBJ2-1|NA|NA|TRBV2
CASSGDLGTRQVNEQFF
TGTGCCAGCAGCGGGGACCTGGGGACCCGGCAGGTCAATGAGCAGTTCTTC
>TRBJ2-7|TRBD2|NA|TRBV4-1
CASSQTLAGNYEQYF
TGCGCCAGCAGCCAAACGCTAGCGGGAAACTACGAGCAGTACTTC
>TRBJ2-7|NA|NA|TRBV13
CASTKYRTRGYEQYF
TGTGCCAGCACAAAATACCGGACAAGGGGCTACGAGCAGTACTTC